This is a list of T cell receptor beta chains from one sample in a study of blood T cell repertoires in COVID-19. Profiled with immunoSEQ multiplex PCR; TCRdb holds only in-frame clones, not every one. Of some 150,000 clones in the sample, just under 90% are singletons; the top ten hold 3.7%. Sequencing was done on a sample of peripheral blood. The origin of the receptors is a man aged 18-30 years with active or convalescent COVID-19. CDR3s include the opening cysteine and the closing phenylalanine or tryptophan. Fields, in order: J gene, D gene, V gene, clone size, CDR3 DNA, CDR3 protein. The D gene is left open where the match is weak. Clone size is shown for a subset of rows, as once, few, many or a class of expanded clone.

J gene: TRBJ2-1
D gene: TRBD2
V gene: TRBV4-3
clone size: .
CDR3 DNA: TGCGCCAGCAGCCAAGGGCTAGCGGCACTTGATCCGTTCTTC
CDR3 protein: CASSQGLAALDPFF

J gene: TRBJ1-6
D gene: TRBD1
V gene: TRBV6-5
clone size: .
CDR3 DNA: TGTGCCAGCAAGCAGACACAGGGGTTCAATTCACCCCTCCACTTT
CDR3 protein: CASKQTQGFNSPLHF

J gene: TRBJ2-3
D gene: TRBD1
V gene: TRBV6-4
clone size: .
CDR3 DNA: TGTGCCAGCAGCGGGACAGGGGAGGCGGATACGCAGTATTTT
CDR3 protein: CASSGTGEADTQYF

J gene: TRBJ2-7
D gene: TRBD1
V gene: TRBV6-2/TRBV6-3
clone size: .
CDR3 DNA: TGTGCCAGCAGTTACCCCCATGGGACAGGGGTCTACGAGCAGTACTTC
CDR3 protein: CASSYPHGTGVYEQYF

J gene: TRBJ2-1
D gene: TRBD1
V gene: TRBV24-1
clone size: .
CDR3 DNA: TGTGCCACCAGTGATCGCGGGACAGGGGGCGAGAATGAGCAGTTCTTC
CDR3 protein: CATSDRGTGGENEQFF

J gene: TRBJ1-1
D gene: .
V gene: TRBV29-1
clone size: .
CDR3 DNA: TGCAGCGTAGAAACAGGGAGTACTGAAGCTTTCTTT
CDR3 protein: CSVETGSTEAFF

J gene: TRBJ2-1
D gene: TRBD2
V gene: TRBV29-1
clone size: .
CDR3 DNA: TGCAGCGTTGCGGCTAGCGGCAAAAACCACAATGAGCAGTTCTTC
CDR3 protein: CSVAASGKNHNEQFF

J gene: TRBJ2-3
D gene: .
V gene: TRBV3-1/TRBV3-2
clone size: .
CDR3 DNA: TGTGCCAGCAGCCAATTGAGAGGCGGCGGTGACCTCACAGATACGCAGTATTTT
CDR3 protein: CASSQLRGGGDLTDTQYF

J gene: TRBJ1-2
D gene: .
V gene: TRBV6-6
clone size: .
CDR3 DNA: TGTGCCAGCAGTCCTCTGGGGGGGTATGGCTACACCTTC
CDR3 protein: CASSPLGGYGYTF

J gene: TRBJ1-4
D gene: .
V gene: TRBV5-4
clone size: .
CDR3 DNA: TGTGCCAGCAGCCCCGCGGGGGAGGATCAAAAACTGTTTTTT
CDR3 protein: CASSPAGEDQKLFF

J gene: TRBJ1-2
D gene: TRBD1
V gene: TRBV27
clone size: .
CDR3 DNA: TGTGCCAGCAGTTTAGGACAGGGATCTCCCTATGGCTACACCTTC
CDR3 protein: CASSLGQGSPYGYTF

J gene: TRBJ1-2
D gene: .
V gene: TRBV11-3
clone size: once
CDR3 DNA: TGTGCCAGCAGCGCGTTGGACAGCGGCTACACCTTC
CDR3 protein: CASSALDSGYTF

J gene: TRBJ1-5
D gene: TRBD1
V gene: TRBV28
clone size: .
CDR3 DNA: TGTGCCAGCAGTCCGACTACAGGGGGCGGTTGGCAGCCCCAGCATTTT
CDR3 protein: CASSPTTGGGWQPQHF

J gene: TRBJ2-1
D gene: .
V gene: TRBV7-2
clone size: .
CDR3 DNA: TGTGCCAGCAGCTTAGTTCCTAGGGGAAGCTCCTACAATGAGCAGTTCTTC
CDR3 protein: CASSLVPRGSSYNEQFF

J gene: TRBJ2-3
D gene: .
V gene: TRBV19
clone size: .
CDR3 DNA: TGTGCCAGTAGTATCAGGAGGCTAGCGAGTGATACGCAGTATTTT
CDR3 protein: CASSIRRLASDTQYF

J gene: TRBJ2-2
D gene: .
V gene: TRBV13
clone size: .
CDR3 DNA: TGTGCCAGCAGCGCACTACTGCGTCATTTCACCGGGGAGCTGTTTTTT
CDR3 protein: CASSALLRHFTGELFF

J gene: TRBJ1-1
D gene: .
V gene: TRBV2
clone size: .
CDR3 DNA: TGTGCCGGACGACCTAGGGGAAACACTGAAGCTTTCTTT
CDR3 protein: CAGRPRGNTEAFF

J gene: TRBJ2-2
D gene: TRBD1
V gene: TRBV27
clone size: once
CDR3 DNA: TGTGCCAGCAGTTTAGGGACAGGGGTGGTCGGGGAGCTGTTTTTT
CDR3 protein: CASSLGTGVVGELFF